The next 4 T cell receptor beta chains were all read from a single sample in a study of T cell responses to AZD1222 COVID-19 vaccine. Data came from immunoSEQ multiplex PCR; TCRdb stores just in-frame clones and leaves some out. The sample lists roughly 270,000 clones, 90% to 95% occurring once. The source material was peripheral blood, sampled 28 days after the second AZD1222 dose. Receptor source: an adult who received the AZD1222 COVID-19 vaccine.

The V and J genes are TRBV15 and TRBJ2-7; maybe TRBD2 (6 bases). Trimming pared 0 bases from V and 3 bases from J, leaving 12 bases between. The CDR3 has 15 residues. The germline CDR1 and CDR2 sequences are LNHNV and YYDKDF (reference sequence). DNA for the CDR3: TGTGCCACCAGCAGAGAGACCGCGGGAATCTACGAGCAGTACTTC. It yields the protein CATSRETAGIYEQYF. Complete variable domain (other parts from reference TRBV15 and TRBJ2-7): DAMVIQNPRYQVTQFGKPVTLSCSQTLNHNVMYWYQQKSSQAPKLLFHYYDKDFNNEADTPDNFQSRRPNTSFCFLDIRSPGLGDTAMYLCATSRETAGIYEQYFGPGTRLTVT.

The chain is built from TRBV28 and TRBJ2-7; 7 bases are shared with TRBD1. J gave up 2 bases and V 5 bases, and 24 bases lay outside the gene matches. Germline V gives CDR1 MDHEN, CDR2 SYDVKM. The CDR3 length is 20 residues. CDR3 protein: CASSLPTGTARLQIAYEQYF. CDR3 DNA: TGTGCCAGCAGTCTCCCAACCGGGACAGCGCGCCTGCAAATCGCCTACGAGCAGTACTTC.

V usage is TRBV20-1 and J usage is TRBJ1-2, with D unresolved. The CDR3 contains 10 residues. Trimming left V 5 bases short and J 6 bases short, with 7 bases between. Germline lookup yields CDR1 DFQATT and CDR2 SNEGSKA (reference sequence). CDR3 sequence: CSAASNGYTF. DNA of the CDR3: TGCAGTGCTGCATCTAATGGCTACACCTTC.

This chain connects TRBV27 to TRBJ2-2; D may correspond to TRBD1 or TRBD2 (5 bases each). V dropped 5 bases and J dropped 0 bases, with 7 bases sitting between them. Germline values: CDR1 MNHEY, CDR2 SMNVEV (reference sequence). This CDR3 has 14 residues. CDR3 sequence reads: CASSRGANTGELFF. The CDR3 DNA follows: TGTGCCAGCAGTCGGGGCGCGAACACCGGGGAGCTGTTTTTT.